This T cell receptor beta chain was identified during a study of blood T cell repertoires in COVID-19. In the study overall: Material from acute and convalescent COVID-19 was sourced from the United States, Italy and Spain. The analysed material was cDNA or gDNA that came from T cells, B-cell-depleted T cells, or PBMCs.

With 7 bases removed from V and 2 bases from J, the gap between germline ends came to 11 bases. This CDR3 comprises 14 residues. In germline, CDR1 is MNHEY, CDR2 SVGAGI. In the authors' workflow: Reference gene primer amplification in the assay estimated nucleated cell counts. The protocol was immunoSEQ multiplex PCR, while the TCRdb copy is restricted to in-frame clones and leaves out a portion. Clone size and V and J calls were adopted from that table, with D and trimming inferred from the DNA. Of roughly 7,800 clones in the sample, about 90% are singletons; the top ten hold approximately 7%. The clonotype comes from a woman between 45 and 65 years old with active or convalescent COVID-19. Sequenced sample: peripheral blood. The chain carries TRBV6-5 and TRBJ2-2; D is uncertain. CDR3 sequence (DNA): TGTGCCAGCACCCCAACCCTAAACACCGGGGAGCTGTTTTTT. Translated, it gives CASTPTLNTGELFF.